These 25 T cell receptor beta chains were sequenced from one sample in a study of blood T cell repertoires in COVID-19. Data came from immunoSEQ multiplex PCR; TCRdb stores just in-frame clones and leaves some out. The repertoire holds approximately 200,000 clones, approximately 86% seen once, with approximately 4.8% in the top ten. The sequencing input was PBMCs or T cells enriched from blood (not recorded which). These receptors were collected from a woman in her twenties or thirties who had been exposed to COVID-19.

This rearrangement joins TRBV2 to TRBJ2-1; 7 positions match TRBD1. The CDR3 has 17 residues. The V gene's germline CDR1 is SNHLY and CDR2 FYNNEI. Unmatched junction bases numbered 17, after V lost 6 bases and J lost 6 bases. In DNA form, the CDR3 reads TGTGCCAGCAGGGACACACAGGGGTACTCGGGAAGCAATGAGCAGTTCTTC. It is translated as CASRDTQGYSGSNEQFF.

J is TRBJ2-2 and V is TRBV19; no clear D. The CDR3 loop spans 15 amino acids. In germline, CDR1 is LNHDA, CDR2 SQIVND (reference sequence). V shed 2 bases and J shed 5 bases, with 12 bases lying between them. Here the CDR3 reads CASSISTMQTGELFF. The CDR3 DNA follows: TGTGCCAGTAGTATATCAACTATGCAAACCGGGGAGCTGTTTTTT. The complete variable domain, with remaining parts taken from reference TRBV19 and TRBJ2-2, reads DGGITQSPKYLFRKEGQNVTLSCEQNLNHDAMYWYRQDPGQGLRLIYYSQIVNDFQKGDIAEGYSVSREKKESFPLTVTSAQKNPTAFYLCASSISTMQTGELFFGEGSRLTVL.

The CDR3 region has the DNA TGTGCCAGCGGCGGACAGGGCTACGAGCAGTACTTC. It specifies CASGGQGYEQYF. The chain is built from TRBV6-5 and TRBJ2-7, with TRBD1 matching 8 bases. The CDR3 has 12 amino acids. Trimming took 8 bases from V and 3 from J; bases not matched to a gene: 3. Germline V gives CDR1 MNHEY, CDR2 SVGAGI.

This sequence joins TRBV29-1 and TRBJ1-2; 9 bases align to TRBD1. After removal of 6 bases from V and 4 bases from J, the junction contained 3 bases not matched to a gene. Germline lookup yields CDR1 SQVTM and CDR2 ANQGSEA. The CDR3 covers 12 residues. This CDR3 is CSVMGQGYGYTF. The DNA of the CDR3 is TGCAGCGTGATGGGACAGGGCTATGGCTACACCTTC.

The genes are TRBV27 and TRBJ2-1, with D possibly matching TRBD2 (6 bases). The CDR3 contains 15 residues. V dropped 4 bases and J dropped 3 bases, with 13 bases sitting between them. Germline loops: CDR1 MNHEY, CDR2 SMNVEV (reference sequence). CDR3 sequence: CASSSGLRGYNEQFF. CDR3 nucleotide sequence: TGTGCCAGCAGTTCGGGACTTCGGGGCTACAATGAGCAGTTCTTC.

The chain recombines TRBV5-1 with TRBJ1-5; possible D gene TRBD1, 6 bases. The V end lost 0 bases, the J end lost 4 bases, and 11 bases lay between the germline ends. This CDR3 is built from 15 residues. CDR1 is SGHRS, CDR2 YFSETQ, per germline. The CDR3 bases are TGCGCCAGCAGCTTGGATCTGGGGGCAAATCAGCCCCAGCATTTT. As protein: CASSLDLGANQPQHF.

V gene TRBV4-2 combines with J gene TRBJ2-4; D uncertain. The CDR3 is 14 amino acids. Trimming pared 0 bases from V and 7 bases from J, leaving 10 bases between. From germline, CDR1 is LGHNA and CDR2 YNFKEQ. The CDR3 spells CASSQDAQVNIQYF. The CDR3 DNA reads TGTGCCAGCAGCCAAGATGCCCAGGTTAACATTCAGTACTTC.

The V call is TRBV12-3 or TRBV12-4, the J call TRBJ1-5; D unresolved. V was shortened by 3 bases and J by 5 bases, with 8 bases between the two germline ends. The CDR3 extends over 13 amino acids. For the CDR3, the DNA is TGTGCCAGCAGTTTCAGTGGGCATCAGCCCCAGCATTTT. This encodes CASSFSGHQPQHF.

This clone has a single count. The rearrangement joins TRBV6-6 to TRBJ1-1; D call uncertain. Germline V CDR1 and CDR2: MNHNY, SVGAGI (reference sequence). The CDR3 contains 13 residues. The V and J ends lost 7 bases and 1 base respectively, with 10 bases between them. CDR3 sequence reads: CASTPSTNTEAFF. The CDR3 nucleotides are TGTGCCAGCACCCCCAGTACGAACACTGAAGCTTTCTTT.

The chain couples TRBV29-1 to TRBJ2-7, with a weak D call TRBD2 (6 bases). Germline values: CDR1 SQVTM, CDR2 ANQGSEA. The CDR3 spans 12 residues. Trimming took off 4 bases at V and 4 bases at J, with 11 bases between the two ends. The CDR3 protein is CSVGLDVYEQYF. As DNA, the CDR3 is TGCAGCGTTGGACTAGATGTGTACGAGCAGTACTTC.

The chain recombines TRBV5-1 with TRBJ2-5; 8 nucleotides align to TRBD1. The V gene end was trimmed by 4 bases and the J gene end by 2 bases; junction bases not matched to a gene: 4. This CDR3 has 14 amino acids. CDR1 SGHRS and CDR2 YFSETQ come from the germline V gene. This CDR3 is CASSRDRRQETQYF. The CDR3 DNA reads TGCGCCAGCAGCCGGGACAGGCGGCAAGAGACCCAGTACTTC. The full variable domain, rest sourced from reference TRBV5-1 and TRBJ2-5, is KAGVTQTPRYLIKTRGQQVTLSCSPISGHRSVSWYQQTPGQGLQFLFEYFSETQRNKGNFPGRFSGRQFSNSRSEMNVSTLELGDSALYLCASSRDRRQETQYFGPGTRLLVL.

This chain joins TRBV7-9 and TRBJ1-1; TRBD1 is a possible D gene (6 bases). V was cut by 1 base and J by 2 bases, with 8 bases left in between. Looked up from germline, CDR1 is SEHNR and CDR2 is FQNEAQ (reference sequence). CDR3 length: 14 amino acids. The CDR3 nucleotides are TGTGCCAGCAGCTTAGGGGGGCAAAACACTGAAGCTTTCTTT. This codes for CASSLGGQNTEAFF.

This sequence joins TRBV3-1 (or the pseudogene TRBV3-2) and TRBJ2-1; weak D call: TRBD1 (5 bases). The CDR3 spans 13 residues. V lost 4 bases, J lost 6 bases, and 10 bases lay in between. CDR1 and CDR2 from the germline V gene are LGHDT and YNNKEL (reference sequence). CDR3 bases: TGTGCCAGCAGCCCAGACAGATTCAATGAGCAGTTCTTC. Protein: CASSPDRFNEQFF.

This clone was detected only a few times. The chain combines TRBV15 with TRBJ1-1; D is perhaps TRBD1 (6 bases). Germline lookup yields CDR1 LNHNV and CDR2 YYDKDF (reference sequence). This CDR3 contains 14 residues. V shed 0 bases and J shed 4 bases, with 9 bases lying between them. CDR3: CATSREQGPTEAFF. CDR3 nucleotides: TGTGCCACCAGCAGAGAGCAGGGGCCCACTGAAGCTTTCTTT.

V and J are TRBV4-2 and TRBJ1-5, with D maybe TRBD1 (5 bases). This CDR3 comprises 16 residues. V lost 0 bases and J lost 0, with 9 bases in between. Germline V CDR1 and CDR2: LGHNA, YNFKEQ. CDR3 region: CASSQEGGFSNQPQHF. The CDR3 DNA is TGTGCCAGCAGCCAAGAGGGGGGGTTTAGCAATCAGCCCCAGCATTTT.

V gene TRBV25-1 combines with J gene TRBJ1-1, with D possibly being TRBD1 (5 bases). Germline CDR1 and CDR2: MGHDK and SYGVNS. V lost 9 bases to trimming and J lost 1 base, with 12 bases between them. CDR3 length equals 13 residues. The CDR3 nucleotides are TGTGCCAGTACTCGGGGGTGGAACACTGAAGCTTTCTTT. Encoded protein: CASTRGWNTEAFF.

V and J are TRBV29-1 and TRBJ2-3; D uncertain. CDR1 and CDR2 (germline): SQVTM, ANQGSEA. V was cut by 4 bases and J by 1 base, with 9 bases left in between. The CDR3 runs 13 residues. CDR3 protein: CSVARRGTDTQYF. In nucleotides, the CDR3 is TGCAGCGTTGCCCGACGGGGCACAGATACGCAGTATTTT.

V gene TRBV5-1 combines with J gene TRBJ1-1; D might be TRBD1 (5 bases). The germline gives CDR1 SGHRS, CDR2 YFSETQ. The CDR3 is 15 residues long. Trimming pared 0 bases from V and 3 bases from J, leaving 12 bases between. The CDR3 sequence: CASSLGQGGDTEAFF. The CDR3 coding sequence is TGCGCCAGCAGCTTGGGTCAGGGTGGGGACACTGAAGCTTTCTTT.

This chain uses TRBV5-1 with TRBJ2-3, with D perhaps matching TRBD2 (5 bases). Germline V gene data show CDR1 as SGHRS and CDR2 as YFSETQ. V lost 3 bases and J lost 0, with 5 bases in between. The CDR3 is 13 residues long. The CDR3 DNA reads as TGCGCCAGCAGCTGGACTAGCACAGATACGCAGTATTTT. This encodes CASSWTSTDTQYF.

V is TRBV9 and J is TRBJ2-7; D perhaps matches TRBD2 (6 bases). The germline gives CDR1 SGDLS, CDR2 YYNGEE. This CDR3 region has 15 residues. The germline V and J ends were trimmed by 1 base and 4 bases, with 15 bases remaining between them. The CDR3 loop reads CASSVSGAGGYEQYF. In DNA, the CDR3 is TGTGCCAGCAGCGTAAGCGGAGCCGGAGGGTACGAGCAGTACTTC.

V and J are TRBV2 and TRBJ2-1, with D hard to call. Trimming shortened V by 6 bases and J by 0 bases, and 18 bases separated the two germline ends. Germline CDR1 is SNHLY and CDR2 is FYNNEI. The CDR3 length is 17 residues. The DNA of the CDR3 is TGTGCCAGCAGCCCGCCGGCGGCTTTAAGCTCCTACAATGAGCAGTTCTTC. Translating gives CASSPPAALSSYNEQFF. Filled out from reference TRBV2 and TRBJ2-1, the complete variable domain reads EPEVTQTPSHQVTQMGQEVILRCVPISNHLYFYWYRQILGQKVEFLVSFYNNEISEKSEIFDDQFSVERPDGSNFTLKIRSTKLEDSAMYFCASSPPAALSSYNEQFFGPGTRLTVL.

V gene TRBV6-1 combines with J gene TRBJ1-5; D is ambiguous. This CDR3 region has 15 residues. CDR1 and CDR2 (germline): MNHNS, SASEGT. Trimming left V 3 bases short and J 2 bases short, with 11 bases between. The CDR3 nucleotides read TGTGCCAGCAGTGAGTATTATATTGGCAATCAGCCCCAGCATTTT. This codes for CASSEYYIGNQPQHF.

This clone was counted between two and nine times. This sequence joins TRBV6-2 or TRBV6-3 and TRBJ2-7; D may be TRBD2 (5 bases). V was shortened by 4 bases and J by 3 bases, with 10 bases between the two germline ends. Germline-derived CDR1 and CDR2 are MNHEY and SVGEGT. This CDR3 contains 13 residues. The CDR3 loop is CASSSQDFYEQYF. The CDR3 coding sequence is TGTGCCAGCAGTTCTCAGGACTTCTACGAGCAGTACTTC.

V and J are TRBV30 and TRBJ1-4, with D possibly matching TRBD1 (5 bases). In germline, CDR1 is GTSNPN, CDR2 SVGIG (reference sequence). The CDR3 spans 15 residues. Trimming stripped 1 base from V and 5 bases from J, with 14 bases between. The CDR3 reads CAWSGQTSPNEKLFF. In nucleotides, the CDR3 is TGTGCCTGGAGTGGACAGACAAGCCCAAATGAAAAACTGTTTTTT.

Only one count was recorded for this clone. The gene calls are TRBV10-2 and TRBJ1-5; 9 bases match TRBD1. This CDR3 spans 14 amino acids. Per the germline V gene, CDR1 is WSHSY and CDR2 is SAAADI. Unmatched junction bases numbered 5, after V lost 5 bases and J lost 6 bases. The DNA for the CDR3 is TGCGCCAGCAGTTCGGACAGGGGAGGTCAGCCCCAGCATTTT. It yields the protein CASSSDRGGQPQHF.